The entry below describes one TCR beta chain. Antigen specificity is unknown. The data stem from a study of OX40 agonist ivuxolimab in advanced cancers. About the study: An agonistic anti-OX40 (CD134) antibody, ivuxolimab, was used to treat the patients. Each dose-escalation patient presented with hepatocellular carcinoma, melanoma, renal cell or head and neck cancer. Study-wide findings and caveats: Mean expanded clone counts were higher in CD8+ than CD4+ T cells. Clonal expansion by week 6 occurred in CD4+ and CD8+ blood T cells (at 0.1 to 3.0 mg/kg).

Trimming cost V 4 bases and J 6 bases, with 9 bases left between them. From germline, CDR1 is MNHEY and CDR2 SMNVEV (reference sequence). There are 12 residues in the CDR3. TCRdb's copy holds only in-frame clones and misses some; the assay was immunoSEQ multiplex PCR. This sample yields 65,000 to 90,000 clones, of which approximately 85% are seen a single time; approximately 5% belongs to the top ten. This clonotype originated in an adult with an advanced solid tumor such as melanoma, head and neck, liver or kidney cancer. The chain carries TRBV27 and TRBJ1-2; a weak D match, TRBD1 (6 bases). Sequenced here: CD4+ or CD8+ T cells sorted from blood, sampled in a trial of the OX40 agonist ivuxolimab. DNA for the CDR3: TGTGCCAGCAGTTCAGGGGATAATGGCTACACCTTC. Residues: CASSSGDNGYTF.